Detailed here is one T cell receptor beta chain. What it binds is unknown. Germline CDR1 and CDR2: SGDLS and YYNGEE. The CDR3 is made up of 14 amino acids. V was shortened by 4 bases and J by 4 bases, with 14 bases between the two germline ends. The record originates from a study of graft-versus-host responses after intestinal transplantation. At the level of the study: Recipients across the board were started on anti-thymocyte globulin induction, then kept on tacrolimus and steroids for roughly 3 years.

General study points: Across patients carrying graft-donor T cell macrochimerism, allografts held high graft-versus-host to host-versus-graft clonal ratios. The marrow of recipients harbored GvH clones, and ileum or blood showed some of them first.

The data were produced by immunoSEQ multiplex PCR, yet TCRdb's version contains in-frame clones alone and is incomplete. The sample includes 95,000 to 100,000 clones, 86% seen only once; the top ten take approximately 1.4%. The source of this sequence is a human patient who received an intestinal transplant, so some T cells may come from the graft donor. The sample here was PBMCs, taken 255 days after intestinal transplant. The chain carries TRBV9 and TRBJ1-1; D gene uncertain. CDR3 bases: TGTGCCAGCAGCCCACGGGAGGGCGGCACTGAAGCTTTCTTT. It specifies CASSPREGGTEAFF.